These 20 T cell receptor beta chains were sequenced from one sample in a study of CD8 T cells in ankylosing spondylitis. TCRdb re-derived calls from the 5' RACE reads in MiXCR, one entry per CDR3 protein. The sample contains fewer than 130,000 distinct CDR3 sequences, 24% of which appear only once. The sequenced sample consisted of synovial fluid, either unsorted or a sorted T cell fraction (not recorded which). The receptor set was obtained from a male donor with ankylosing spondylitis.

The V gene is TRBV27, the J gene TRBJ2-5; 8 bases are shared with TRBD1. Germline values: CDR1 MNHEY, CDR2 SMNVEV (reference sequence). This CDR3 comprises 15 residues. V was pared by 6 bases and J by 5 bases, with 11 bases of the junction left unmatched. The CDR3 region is CASSPGTGWWETQYF. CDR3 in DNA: TGTGCCAGCAGCCCTGGGACAGGTTGGTGGGAGACCCAGTACTTC.

The CDR3 loop reads CASIRWSGSYTGTGELFF. DNA of the CDR3: TGTGCCAGCATCCGTTGGTCGGGTTCTTATACCGGAACCGGGGAGCTGTTTTTT. V is TRBV5-6 and J is TRBJ2-2, with D uncertain. The germline V gene encodes CDR1 SGHDT and CDR2 YYEEEE. This CDR3 is 18 amino acids long. Trimming cost V 6 bases and J 5 bases, with 26 bases left between them.

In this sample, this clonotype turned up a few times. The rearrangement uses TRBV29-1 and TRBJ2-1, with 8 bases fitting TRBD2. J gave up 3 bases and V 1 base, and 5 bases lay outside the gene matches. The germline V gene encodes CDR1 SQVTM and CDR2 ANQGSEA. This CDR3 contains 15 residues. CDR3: CSVEARGGGYNEQFF. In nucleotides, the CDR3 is TGCAGCGTTGAAGCTCGGGGGGGCGGCTACAATGAGCAGTTCTTC.

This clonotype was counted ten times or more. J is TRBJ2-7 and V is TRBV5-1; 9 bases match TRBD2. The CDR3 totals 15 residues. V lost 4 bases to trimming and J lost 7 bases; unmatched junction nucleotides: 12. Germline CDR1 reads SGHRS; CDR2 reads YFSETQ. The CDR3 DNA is TGCGCCAGCAGCCGGGAACTAGCGGGTTCGGGTGAGCAGTACTTC. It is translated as CASSRELAGSGEQYF.

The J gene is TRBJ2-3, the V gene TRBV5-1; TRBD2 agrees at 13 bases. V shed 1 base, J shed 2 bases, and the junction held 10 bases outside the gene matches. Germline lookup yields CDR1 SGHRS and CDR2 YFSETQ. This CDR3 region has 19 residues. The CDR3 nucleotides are TGCGCCAGCAGCTTGTACCGAGGGACTAGCGGGACATACACAGATACGCAGTATTTT. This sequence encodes CASSLYRGTSGTYTDTQYF. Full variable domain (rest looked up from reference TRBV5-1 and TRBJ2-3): KAGVTQTPRYLIKTRGQQVTLSCSPISGHRSVSWYQQTPGQGLQFLFEYFSETQRNKGNFPGRFSGRQFSNSRSEMNVSTLELGDSALYLCASSLYRGTSGTYTDTQYFGPGTRLTVL.

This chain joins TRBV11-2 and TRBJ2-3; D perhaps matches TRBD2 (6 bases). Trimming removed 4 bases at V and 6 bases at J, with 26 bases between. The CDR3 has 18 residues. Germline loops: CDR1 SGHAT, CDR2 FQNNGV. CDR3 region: CASSSPEGSGSMKDTQYF. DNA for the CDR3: TGTGCCAGCAGCTCCCCGGAGGGTAGCGGTTCAATGAAGGATACGCAGTATTTT.

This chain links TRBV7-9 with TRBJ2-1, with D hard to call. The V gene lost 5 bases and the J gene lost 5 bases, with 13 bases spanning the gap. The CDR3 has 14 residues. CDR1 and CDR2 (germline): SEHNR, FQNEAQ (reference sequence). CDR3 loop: CASSRKLLNNEQFF. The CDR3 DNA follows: TGTGCCAGCAGCCGGAAGCTCTTGAACAATGAGCAGTTCTTC.

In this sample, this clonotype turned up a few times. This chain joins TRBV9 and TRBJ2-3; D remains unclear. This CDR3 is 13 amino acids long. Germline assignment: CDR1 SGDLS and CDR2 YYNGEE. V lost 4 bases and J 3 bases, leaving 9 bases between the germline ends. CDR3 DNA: TGTGCCAGCAGCCGAACCCTGACAGATACGCAGTATTTT. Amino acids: CASSRTLTDTQYF.

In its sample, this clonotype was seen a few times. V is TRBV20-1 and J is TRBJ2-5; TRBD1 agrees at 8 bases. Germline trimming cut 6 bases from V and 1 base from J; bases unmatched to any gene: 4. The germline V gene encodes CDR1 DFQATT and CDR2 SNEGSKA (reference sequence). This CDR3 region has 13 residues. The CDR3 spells CSATGQGQETQYF. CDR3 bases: TGCAGTGCCACCGGACAGGGCCAAGAGACCCAGTACTTC.

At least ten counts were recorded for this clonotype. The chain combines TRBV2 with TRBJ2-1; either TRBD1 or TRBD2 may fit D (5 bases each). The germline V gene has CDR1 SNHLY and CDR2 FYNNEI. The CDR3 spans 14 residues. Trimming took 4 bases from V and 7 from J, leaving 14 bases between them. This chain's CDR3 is CASSVVGTANEQFF. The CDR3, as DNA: TGTGCCAGCAGTGTCGTAGGGACGGCGAATGAGCAGTTCTTC.

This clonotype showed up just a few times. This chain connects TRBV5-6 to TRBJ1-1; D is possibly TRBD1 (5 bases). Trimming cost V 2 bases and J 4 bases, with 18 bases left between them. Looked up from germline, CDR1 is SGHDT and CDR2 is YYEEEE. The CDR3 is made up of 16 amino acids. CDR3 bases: TGTGCCAGCAGCTTTGGACGGGGGATGGGGCTCACTGAAGCTTTCTTT. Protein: CASSFGRGMGLTEAFF.

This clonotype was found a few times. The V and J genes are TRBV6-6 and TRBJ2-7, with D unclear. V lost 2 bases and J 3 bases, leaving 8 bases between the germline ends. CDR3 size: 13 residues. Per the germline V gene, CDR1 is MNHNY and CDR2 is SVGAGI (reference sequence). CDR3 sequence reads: CASSYVLRYEQYF. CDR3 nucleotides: TGTGCCAGCAGTTACGTCCTTCGCTACGAGCAGTACTTC.

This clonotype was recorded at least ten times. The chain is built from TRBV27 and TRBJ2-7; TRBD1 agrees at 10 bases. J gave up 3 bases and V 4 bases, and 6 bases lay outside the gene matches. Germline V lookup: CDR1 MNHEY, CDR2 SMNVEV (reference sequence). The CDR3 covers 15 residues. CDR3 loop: CASSSGQGFIYEQYF. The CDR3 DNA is TGTGCCAGCAGTTCGGGACAGGGGTTTATCTACGAGCAGTACTTC.

The CDR3, as DNA: TGTGCCACCAGCAGCCGGGGCTTTCTTAGCAATCAGCCCCAGCATTTT. It codes for CATSSRGFLSNQPQHF. This chain connects TRBV15 to TRBJ1-5; D is perhaps TRBD1 (5 bases). V shed 3 bases and J shed 0 bases, with 12 bases lying between them. The germline CDR1 and CDR2 sequences are LNHNV and YYDKDF (reference sequence). The CDR3 runs to 16 residues.

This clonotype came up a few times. This chain's CDR3 is CSGMTSSYNEQFF. The CDR3 DNA sequence: TGCAGTGGAATGACGAGCTCCTACAATGAGCAGTTCTTC. This chain joins TRBV29-1 and TRBJ2-1; unclear D gene. Germline CDR1 reads SQVTM; CDR2 reads ANQGSEA. This CDR3 spans 13 amino acids.

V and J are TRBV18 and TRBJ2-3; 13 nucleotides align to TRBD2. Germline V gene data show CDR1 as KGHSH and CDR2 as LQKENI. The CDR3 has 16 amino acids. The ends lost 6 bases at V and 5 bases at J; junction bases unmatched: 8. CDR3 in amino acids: CASSPGLAGEGDTQYF. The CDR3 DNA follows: TGTGCCAGCTCGCCCGGACTAGCGGGAGAAGGAGATACGCAGTATTTT. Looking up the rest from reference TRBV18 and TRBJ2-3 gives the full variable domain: NAGVMQNPRHLVRRRGQEARLRCSPMKGHSHVYWYRQLPEEGLKFMVYLQKENIIDESGMPKERFSAEFPKEGPSILRIQQVVRGDSAAYFCASSPGLAGEGDTQYFGPGTRLTVL.

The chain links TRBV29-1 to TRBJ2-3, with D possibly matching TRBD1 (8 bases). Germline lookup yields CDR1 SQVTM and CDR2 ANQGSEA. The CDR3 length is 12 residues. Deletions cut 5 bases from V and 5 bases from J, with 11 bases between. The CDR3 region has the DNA TGCAGCGTTACAGGGGGGGGAGATACGCAGTATTTT. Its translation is CSVTGGGDTQYF.

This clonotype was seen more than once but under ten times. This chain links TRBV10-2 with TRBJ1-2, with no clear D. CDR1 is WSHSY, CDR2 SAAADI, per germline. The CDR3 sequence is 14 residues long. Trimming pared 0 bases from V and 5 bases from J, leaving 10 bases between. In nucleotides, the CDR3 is TGCGCCAGCAGTGAGTCGTGGTCCGGGTATGGCTACACCTTC. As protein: CASSESWSGYGYTF.

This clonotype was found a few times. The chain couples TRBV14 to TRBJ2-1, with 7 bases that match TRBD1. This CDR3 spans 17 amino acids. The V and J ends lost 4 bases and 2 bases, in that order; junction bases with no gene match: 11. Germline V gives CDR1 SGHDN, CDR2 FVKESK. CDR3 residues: CASSRRDKGQPYNEQFF. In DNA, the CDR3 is TGTGCCAGCAGCCGCCGCGATAAGGGACAGCCCTACAATGAGCAGTTCTTC.

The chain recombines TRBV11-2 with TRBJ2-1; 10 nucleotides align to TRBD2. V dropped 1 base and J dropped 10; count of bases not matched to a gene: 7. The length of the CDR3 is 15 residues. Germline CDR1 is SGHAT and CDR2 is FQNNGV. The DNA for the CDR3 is TGTGCCAGCAGCTTAGTCTTAGCGGGAGGAGGGGAGCAGTTCTTC. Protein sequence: CASSLVLAGGGEQFF.